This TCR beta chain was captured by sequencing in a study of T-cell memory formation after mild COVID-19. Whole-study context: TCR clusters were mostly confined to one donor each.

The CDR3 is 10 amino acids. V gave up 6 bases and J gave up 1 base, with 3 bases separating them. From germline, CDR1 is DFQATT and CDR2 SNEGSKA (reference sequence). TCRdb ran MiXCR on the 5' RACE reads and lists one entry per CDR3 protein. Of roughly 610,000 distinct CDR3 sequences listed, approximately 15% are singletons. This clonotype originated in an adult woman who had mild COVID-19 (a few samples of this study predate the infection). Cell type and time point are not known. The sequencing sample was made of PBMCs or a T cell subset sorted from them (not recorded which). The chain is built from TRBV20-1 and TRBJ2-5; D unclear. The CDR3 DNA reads TGCAGTGCATCCCAAGAGACCCAGTACTTC. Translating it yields CSASQETQYF.